One sample yielded the 12 T cell receptor beta chains listed below, sequenced in a study of vaccination effects on CD4 cells after COVID-19. Clones were read by immunoSEQ multiplex PCR, and TCRdb kept only the in-frame ones, dropping some. The sample has some 14,000 clones, approximately 70% seen once. No antigen is known for these receptors. Peptide-pool stimulation followed by sequencing identified expanded antigen-specific CD4+ clonotypes in the ViraFEST assay. When more than 9 days of culture had elapsed, CD4+ T cells were isolated. Either the mRNA-1273 or the BNT162b2 vaccine was given to participants as two doses. The specimen comprised CD4+ T cells from PBMCs cultured with HCoV-NL63 spike peptides, sampled after COVID-19 vaccination. Receptors were obtained from a human donor who received a COVID-19 vaccine.

This clone appeared a few times. The chain has TRBV5-1 and TRBJ1-2; 7 bases map to TRBD1. The germline CDR1 and CDR2 sequences are SGHRS and YFSETQ. The V gene end was trimmed by 4 bases and the J gene end by 6 bases; junction bases not matched to a gene: 9. The CDR3 is 14 amino acids. The CDR3 region is CASSLNLQGNGYTF. The CDR3 nucleotides read TGCGCCAGCAGCCTAAACTTACAGGGGAATGGCTACACCTTC.

The chain carries TRBV7-2 and TRBJ1-1, with a weak D call TRBD1 (5 bases). Germline V lookup: CDR1 SGHTA, CDR2 FQGNSA. The V and J ends lost 5 bases and 0 bases respectively, with 13 bases between them. CDR3 length: 15 residues. CDR3 sequence (DNA): TGTGCCAGCAGCCAAGAGGGGATCATGAACACTGAAGCTTTCTTT. Its protein product is CASSQEGIMNTEAFF.

The chain joins TRBV1 to TRBJ2-7. TRBV1 is tagged as a pseudogene. The CDR3 consists of 17 residues. The CDR3 sequence is CTSSRGRDPIYSYEQYF. CDR3 sequence (DNA): TGCACCAGCAGTCGGGGACGGGACCCCATCTACTCCTACGAGCAGTACTTC.

This rearrangement joins TRBV5-1 to TRBJ1-6, with 7 bases matching TRBD1. Trimming cost V 4 bases and J 10 bases; bases outside gene matches: 8. Germline V lookup: CDR1 SGHRS, CDR2 YFSETQ. This CDR3 comprises 14 residues. CDR3 DNA sequence: TGCGCCAGCAGCGAGGGGGCCCGGGGATCACCCCTCCACTTT. Translated, it gives CASSEGARGSPLHF.

The chain combines TRBV6-4 with TRBJ1-2; 7 positions match TRBD1. Germline V gene data show CDR1 as MRHNA and CDR2 as SNTAGT. V lost 6 bases and J lost 4; bases outside the gene matches: 8. This CDR3 has 14 amino acids. CDR3 residues: CASRDPAGGYGYTF. The CDR3 coding sequence is TGTGCCAGCAGGGACCCGGCAGGGGGCTATGGCTACACCTTC.

V gene TRBV27 combines with J gene TRBJ1-3, with D possibly TRBD1 on 5 matching bases. The CDR3 runs 15 residues. V lost 4 bases, J lost 1 base, and 11 bases lay in between. Germline values: CDR1 MNHEY, CDR2 SMNVEV (reference sequence). CDR3 residues: CASSWRGGSGNTIYF. The CDR3 coding sequence is TGTGCCAGCAGTTGGAGGGGAGGGTCTGGAAACACCATATATTTT.

The rearrangement joins TRBV30 to TRBJ1-5, with 7 bases fitting TRBD1. Losses at the gene ends were 2 bases for V and 7 bases for J; bases not matched to a gene: 5. This CDR3 is 13 amino acids long. CDR1 is GTSNPN, CDR2 SVGIG, per germline (reference sequence). CDR3 loop: CAWSRGQRQPQHF. CDR3 coding DNA: TGTGCCTGGAGTCGGGGACAGCGGCAGCCCCAGCATTTT.

This chain uses TRBV5-1 with TRBJ2-5, with TRBD2 matching 9 bases. The ends lost 4 bases at V and 4 bases at J; junction bases unmatched: 14. The CDR3 has 17 amino acids. Germline V gives CDR1 SGHRS, CDR2 YFSETQ. CDR3 sequence (DNA): TGCGCCAGCAGCGGAGCCCTAGCGGGGCACGGGGGAGAGACCCAGTACTTC. Translation gives CASSGALAGHGGETQYF. Using reference TRBV5-1 and TRBJ2-5 for the parts outside the CDR3, the full variable domain is KAGVTQTPRYLIKTRGQQVTLSCSPISGHRSVSWYQQTPGQGLQFLFEYFSETQRNKGNFPGRFSGRQFSNSRSEMNVSTLELGDSALYLCASSGALAGHGGETQYFGPGTRLLVL.

The chain employs TRBV28 and TRBJ2-7, with D perhaps being TRBD1 or TRBD2 (6 bases each). CDR1 MDHEN and CDR2 SYDVKM come from the germline V gene. Trimming stripped 6 bases from V and 1 base from J, with 22 bases between. There are 17 residues in the CDR3. CDR3 residues: CASSSLVGGLYSYEQYF. The CDR3 DNA follows: TGTGCCAGCAGCTCACTCGTGGGGGGCCTATATTCCTACGAGCAGTACTTC.

The V and J genes are TRBV11-1 and TRBJ1-1; D is ambiguous. V was trimmed by 3 bases and J by 4 bases, leaving 9 bases between them. Germline loops: CDR1 SGHAT, CDR2 FQDESV (reference sequence). This CDR3 comprises 13 residues. CDR3 DNA: TGTGCCAGCAGCTTTAGCGGCGCCACTGAAGCTTTCTTT. It translates to CASSFSGATEAFF.

The chain has TRBV10-3 and TRBJ1-2; D call uncertain. CDR3 length equals 11 residues. Germline CDR1 reads ENHRY; CDR2 reads SYGVKD. V lost 6 bases to trimming and J lost 4 bases, with 6 bases between them. For the CDR3, the DNA is TGTGCCATCAGCACGAGCTATGGCTACACCTTC. Translation gives CAISTSYGYTF.

V gene TRBV30 combines with J gene TRBJ1-6, with 7 bases lining up with TRBD1. The CDR3 is 13 residues long. Germline loops: CDR1 GTSNPN, CDR2 SVGIG (reference sequence). DNA for the CDR3: TGTGCACGGAGACAGGGTGGGGGAACACCCCTCCACTTT. Protein: CARRQGGGTPLHF.